This TCR beta chain was recorded in a study of T-cell memory formation after mild COVID-19. Study information: The study found TCR clusters largely donor specific. The study, taken as a whole, reports: CD4/CD8 balance characterized clones contracting day 15 to 85, and CD4+ skew characterized later expanders. Clones which contracted sat mainly in CM and EM if CD4+, and in EMRA if CD8+.

This CDR3 region has 18 residues. V shed 3 bases and J 0 bases; nucleotides not matched to a gene: 8. TCRdb recomputed calls from the 5' RACE reads with MiXCR, one row per CDR3 protein. The table includes 350,000 to 500,000 distinct CDR3 sequences, 20% to 30% detected once. About this clonotype: The antigen remains unidentified.

The chain carries TRBV12-3 or TRBV12-4 and TRBJ2-6; TRBD1 matches 7 bases. The sample was PBMCs or a T cell subset sorted from them (not recorded which). The receptor was isolated from an adult woman who had mild COVID-19 (a few samples of this study predate the infection). Cell type and time point are not known. CDR3 sequence (DNA): TGTGCCAGCAGTTTTTATTGGGACAGTCCCTCTGGGGCCAACGTCCTGACTTTC. It is translated as CASSFYWDSPSGANVLTF.